This T cell receptor (beta chain) was retrieved from a study of T cell responses to AZD1222 COVID-19 vaccine (dated by TCRdb to the early 2020s). For the wider study: TCR sequencing covered 230 to 250 trial participants: about 210 given two doses of AZD1222 and 26 given two doses of MenACWY control vaccine. Trial participants were enrolled by age into subgroups of 18-55, 56-69 and 70-plus years, and about 150, 27 and 61 TCR-sequenced participants, respectively, were included in these subgroups. Results and caveats for the whole study, not just this receptor: The 56-69-year group was small, and its depth increase did not reach significance, likely because of low power. A significant rise in spike-specific TCR breadth and depth was observed after two AZD1222 doses relative to day 0 and relative to MenACWY recipients. Conclusions about previously exposed vaccinees are limited, since just 5 or 6 AZD1222 recipients were seropositive for SARS-CoV-2 at baseline. Epitopes outside the regions mutated in the B.1.351 and B.1.1.7 variants were reportedly recognized by nearly half of the unique spike-specific TCRs. Because no samples from the day 14 peak response were available, repertoires could be characterized only after the peak T cell response. Participants were mostly white British, with more females than males. The authors suggested clonal diversity may have been underestimated. The whole spike protein was spanned by vaccine-associated CD4 TCRs, and dominant responses were seen in regions 160-218 and 743-854.

This clone was found once. Its binding antigen is unknown. Within one base of it there is no much larger clone, and no base qualities were kept. Spanning cysteine to phenylalanine, the CDR3 consists of 17 amino acids. The DNA shown is the 51-base CDR3, in frame from base 1. The germline ends are 25 bases apart after V is trimmed by 8 bases and J by 3 bases. For CDR1 and CDR2, the germline V gene lists KGHSH and LQKENI. The CDR3 regions of human TCRbeta chains were subjected to immunosequencing. Per the original workflow: TCRs in the repertoires were compared against a reference library of SARS-CoV-2-specific TCRs that had been generated with the MIRA antigen-specificity platform. Breadth meant the fraction of unique TCRs that were SARS-CoV-2-associated, whereas depth meant the fraction of total T cells that were SARS-CoV-2-associated. Using the MIRA data, each spike-specific TCR was mapped to the spike region that the TCR reacts to and placed in a CD4 or CD8 class. Log10-transformed breadth and depth values were compared by one-way ANOVA with Sidak's multiple comparisons tests. TCRdb retrieved this table from immuneACCESS and kept in-frame rearrangements only. Not all clones are present; in checked studies, unresolved V genes account for under half, and no reason is known for the remainder. The V and J calls and the clone size are those of that table, but D and trimming were determined from the DNA. Counted in this sample were some 190,000 clones; roughly 92% of them appeared once. Of the sample, less than 2% is held by the ten largest clones.

What this sample's time point label stands for: about 28 days (+/-7) after the second vaccine dose. AZD1222 recipients given second doses at about 4 weeks or at about 12 weeks were pooled, since spike-specific TCR depth and breadth were not found to differ between the two schedules. Vaccinee samples came from UK trials COV001 and COV002, including a single-blind randomized controlled phase 2/3 trial of AZD1222 (ChAdOx1 nCoV-19) in healthy adults. For TCRbeta chain sequencing, PBMC samples were collected from trial participants at day 0 and at day 28 after the second dose. This receptor was obtained from an adult who received the AZD1222 COVID-19 vaccine. The receptor chain draws on TRBV18 and TRBJ1-1; tentative D gene TRBD1, with 5 bases matching. Sequenced here: peripheral blood, sampled 28 days after the second AZD1222 dose. For the CDR3, the sequence is CASTASRVSWEYTEAFF. The DNA sequence is given as TGTGCCAGCACCGCGTCCAGGGTGAGTTGGGAGTACACTGAAGCTTTCTTT.